This TCR beta chain came from a study of beta chain features in type 1 diabetes. By way of CD45RO/CCR7/CD25/CD127/CD95/CD27, the CD4+ regulatory, stem cell-like memory, central memory and naive cells were sorted. Sort purity for all populations was recorded as exceeding 98%. All of the isolated RNA was reverse transcribed, so expressed TCRB transcripts were sequenced. The method was immunoSEQ multiplex PCR; TCRdb's version includes in-frame clones alone and lacks a portion of them. The table lists some 150,000 clones, 8.5% to 14% of them singletons. Notes on the study in general: Comparison showed that naive, central memory and Treg TCRB repertoires appeared more similar among patients than among healthy donors. High-TCR-expressing cells could be over-represented by cDNA sequencing.

This clone was seen more than once but under ten times. As yet, its antigen is unknown. The material sequenced was central memory CD4+ T cells from blood. This receptor was obtained from a man between 18 and 29 years old in good health.

The CDR3 here is CASSDSFSEQYF. The CDR3 region has the DNA TGCGCCAGCAGTGATAGTTTCTCCGAGCAGTACTTC. V usage is TRBV10-2 and J usage is TRBJ2-7; unclear D gene. Germline V lookup: CDR1 WSHSY, CDR2 SAAADI. The CDR3 is made up of 12 amino acids. V lost 3 bases and J lost 6, with 9 bases in between.